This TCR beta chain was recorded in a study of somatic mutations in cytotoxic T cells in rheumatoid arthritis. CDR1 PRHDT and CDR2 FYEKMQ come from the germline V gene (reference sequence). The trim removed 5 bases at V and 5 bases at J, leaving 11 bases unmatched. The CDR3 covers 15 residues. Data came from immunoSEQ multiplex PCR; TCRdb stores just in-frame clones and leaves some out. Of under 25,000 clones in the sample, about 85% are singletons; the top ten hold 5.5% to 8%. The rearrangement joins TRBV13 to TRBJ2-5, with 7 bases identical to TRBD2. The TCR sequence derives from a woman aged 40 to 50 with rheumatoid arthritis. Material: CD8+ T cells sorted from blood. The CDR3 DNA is TGTGCCAGCAGCCGATCCGGACTAGAGAGCGAGACCCAGTACTTC. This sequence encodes CASSRSGLESETQYF.